This TCR beta chain was captured in a study of vaccination and CD4 T cells after COVID-19. Note on this clonotype: Its target is unknown.

V lost 1 base, J lost 5 bases, and 8 bases lay in between. This CDR3 has 13 residues. CDR1 SGHVS and CDR2 FQNEAQ come from the germline V gene. Documented treatment: roughly 10-day PBMC culture with coronavirus spike peptide pools or control peptides (ViraFEST assay). Sequencing of the DNA from cultured CD4+ T cells was carried out with the Oncomine TCR Beta short-read assay. TCRdb reprocessed the PCR reads via MiXCR and lists one record per CDR3 protein. The sample shows thousands of distinct CDR3 sequences, 45% to 55% of them seen only once. The sample taken for sequencing was CD4+ T cells from blood, cultured in vitro. The receptor was isolated from a human donor who had recovered from COVID-19. The chain combines TRBV7-8 with TRBJ2-5; D remains ambiguous. The CDR3 nucleotides read TGTGCCAGCAGCTTAGTCGGAGCGGAGACCCAGTACTTC. Amino acid sequence: CASSLVGAETQYF.